The text below deals with one T cell receptor beta chain. The CDR3 is 14 amino acids. Germline V gives CDR1 LNHDA, CDR2 SQIVND (reference sequence). Deletions cut 5 bases from V and 0 bases from J, with 11 bases between. The data originate from a study of blood T cell repertoires in COVID-19. Study information: There were acute and convalescent COVID-19 samples, and they came from the United States, Italy and Spain.

Libraries were prepared by immunoSEQ multiplex PCR; TCRdb keeps only in-frame clonotypes and omits some of them. The sample records around 130,000 clones, approximately 87% being singletons. Material for sequencing was peripheral blood. The gene calls are TRBV19 and TRBJ2-7; no firm D call. The clonotype comes from a woman aged 45-60 years with acute or convalescent COVID-19. In DNA form, the CDR3 reads TGTGCCAGTAGTGACTCCACCAGCTCCTACGAGCAGTACTTC. This sequence encodes CASSDSTSSYEQYF.